This TCR beta chain was profiled in a study of PD-L1 blockade in urothelial cancer. Study in general: Analysis of blood occurred 3 weeks (second dose) and 6 weeks after treatment start. Counts from blood samples showed a median of about 140,000 T cells.

The time point here: pretreatment peripheral blood. PCRs were each spiked with synthetic TCR analog templates. Using immunoSEQ multiplex PCR, the repertoire was profiled, and TCRdb retains in-frame clones only, with some absent. The sample shows some 63,000 clones, 81% of them seen only once. V gave up 2 bases and J gave up 7 bases, with 14 bases separating them. CDR3 size: 15 residues. In germline, CDR1 is ENHRY, CDR2 SYGVKD. Sequencing used PBMCs, obtained around atezolizumab (anti-PD-L1) treatment. The clonotype comes from a man in his sixties or seventies with urothelial cancer. This rearrangement joins TRBV10-3 to TRBJ2-2; weak D call: TRBD2 (7 bases). The CDR3 DNA is TGTGCCATCAGTGAGGGCGGGGGCGCAGGCGGGGAGCTGTTTTTT. Amino acid sequence: CAISEGGGAGGELFF.